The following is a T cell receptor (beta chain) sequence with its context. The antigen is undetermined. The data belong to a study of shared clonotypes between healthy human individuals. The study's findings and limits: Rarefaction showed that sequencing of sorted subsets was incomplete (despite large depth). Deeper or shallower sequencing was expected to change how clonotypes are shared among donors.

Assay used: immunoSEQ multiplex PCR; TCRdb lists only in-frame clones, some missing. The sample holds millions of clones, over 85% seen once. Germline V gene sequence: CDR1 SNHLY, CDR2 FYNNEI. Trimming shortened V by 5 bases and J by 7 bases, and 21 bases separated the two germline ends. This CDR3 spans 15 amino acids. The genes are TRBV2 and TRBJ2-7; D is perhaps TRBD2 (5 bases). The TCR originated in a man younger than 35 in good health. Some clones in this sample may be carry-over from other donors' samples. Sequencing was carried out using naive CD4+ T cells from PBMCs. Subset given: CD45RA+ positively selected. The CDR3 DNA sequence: TGTGCCAGCAGTAGAGGAGGCACTGGGCCGGGGGAGCAGTACTTC. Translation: CASSRGGTGPGEQYF.